These T cell receptor beta chains were read from a single sample in a study of OX40 agonist ivuxolimab in advanced cancers. Libraries were prepared by immunoSEQ multiplex PCR; TCRdb keeps only in-frame clonotypes and omits some of them. This table has approximately 69,000 clones, around four fifths appearing once. The input for sequencing was CD4+ or CD8+ T cells sorted from blood, taken in a trial of the OX40 agonist ivuxolimab. These TCRs come from an adult with an advanced solid tumor such as melanoma, head and neck, liver or kidney cancer. Each CDR3 is given with its conserved first and last residue. The D gene is left open where the match is weak. Not all rows give a size; the values are once, few, many and, for expanded clones, a class.

>once|TRBD1|TRBV5-1|TRBJ1-3
TGCGCCAGCAGCTACTCCGGGACAGGGTCCGGAAACACCATATATTTT
CASSYSGTGSGNTIYF
>NA|NA|TRBV11-2|TRBJ2-3
TGTGCCAGCAGTTCCGTCACAGATACGCAGTATTTT
CASSSVTDTQYF
>NA|NA|TRBV19|TRBJ2-5
TGTGCCAGTAGTATCATCGGGGACCAAGAGACCCAGTACTTC
CASSIIGDQETQYF
>NA|TRBD1|TRBV4-3|TRBJ2-7
TGCGCCAGCAGCCAGAACGGACAGGGGAAAAGCTCCTACGAGCAGTACTTC
CASSQNGQGKSSYEQYF
>NA|NA|TRBV5-1|TRBJ1-2
TGCGCCAGCAGCTTGGAACAGGCCAAAGGGTATGGCTACACCTTC
CASSLEQAKGYGYTF
>few|TRBD1|TRBV10-3|TRBJ1-2
TGTGCCATCAGTCTCGGGACAGGGGGCGGGATCGGCTACACCTTC
CAISLGTGGGIGYTF
>NA|NA|TRBV6-5|TRBJ2-2
TGTGCCAGCAGTTACGGCGGGGCGGGCGGGGAGCTGTTTTTT
CASSYGGAGGELFF
>NA|NA|TRBV4-2|TRBJ2-2
TGTGCCAGCAGCCAAGATTCGGACACCGGGGAGCTGTTTTTT
CASSQDSDTGELFF
>NA|NA|TRBV13|TRBJ2-7
TGTGCCAGCAGCCCAGGACCCAAATCCTACGAGCAGTACTTC
CASSPGPKSYEQYF
>NA|NA|TRBV6-5|TRBJ2-5
TGTGCCAGCAGGGTGGACGGACAAGAGACCCAGTACTTC
CASRVDGQETQYF
>NA|NA|TRBV7-4|TRBJ2-5
TGTGCCAGCAGCTTACTAAGACTGCCACTGCCACAAGAGACCCAGTACTTC
CASSLLRLPLPQETQYF
>once|NA|TRBV6-4|TRBJ2-2
TGTGCCAGCAGCCAAGACTTGACGGGCGGGGAGCTGTTTTTT
CASSQDLTGGELFF
>NA|NA|TRBV7-9|TRBJ2-5
TGTGCCAGCAGCTTAAAAAAACAGGGATGGAGGGAGACCCAGTACTTC
CASSLKKQGWRETQYF
>NA|NA|TRBV7-2|TRBJ1-2
TGTGCCAGCAGCTTAGGATATGGCAGGAAGCACTATGGCTACACCTTC
CASSLGYGRKHYGYTF
>NA|NA|TRBV18|TRBJ1-1
TGTGCCAGCTCACCGCGGGGCACAGGGAGGCCTATGAACACTGAAGCTTTCTTT
CASSPRGTGRPMNTEAFF
>NA|TRBD2|TRBV6-5|TRBJ2-1
TGTGCCAGCAGTTACTCCGCTAGCGGGAGCCGAGAGCAGTTCTTC
CASSYSASGSREQFF
>NA|TRBD1|TRBV6-1|TRBJ1-2
TGTGCCAGCAGTGCCCGACAGGGGGGAAGGGATGGCTGCACCTTC
CASSARQGGRDGCTF
>NA|NA|TRBV6-5|TRBJ1-1
TGTGCCAGCAGTTACCAGCGGCGGCATCGTAACACTGAAGCTTTCTTT
CASSYQRRHRNTEAFF
>NA|NA|TRBV5-1|TRBJ1-1
TGCGCCAGCAGCTCTTTTATGTTGGCGAACACTGAAGCTTTCTTT
CASSSFMLANTEAFF
>NA|TRBD1|TRBV6-5|TRBJ1-6
TGTGCCAGCAGTTACGGCAGGGGGCGAGGTTCACCCCTCCACTTT
CASSYGRGRGSPLHF
>few|NA|TRBV7-2|TRBJ2-1
TGTGCCAGCACGGACCCCCTTGGGGAGCAGTTCTTC
CASTDPLGEQFF
>NA|NA|TRBV5-4|TRBJ2-3
TGTGCCAGCAGTAGCGGCACAGATACGCAGTATTTT
CASSSGTDTQYF
>NA|TRBD1|TRBV7-2|TRBJ2-1
TGTGCCAGCAGCTTAGCGCGGATACAGGGGGCTCCCTACAATGAGCAGTTCTTC
CASSLARIQGAPYNEQFF
>NA|NA|TRBV28|TRBJ2-7
TGTGCCAGCACCTATGGCTACCTCGGCTACGAGCAGTACTTC
CASTYGYLGYEQYF
>NA|NA|TRBV5-1|TRBJ2-1
TGCGCCAGCAGCTTGGCCGCGAGGGATTGGGATGAGCAGTTCTTC
CASSLAARDWDEQFF
>NA|NA|TRBV6-6|TRBJ1-4
TGTGCCAGCAGTTACGTGGGGATTCAGGAAAAACTGTTTTTT
CASSYVGIQEKLFF
>few|NA|TRBV7-7|TRBJ1-1
TGTGCTAGCAGCCCCTTCCGATCGTCTGAAGCTTTCTTT
CASSPFRSSEAFF
>NA|TRBD1|TRBV19|TRBJ2-5
TGTGCCAGTAGTATAGTGTCGAACAGGGGGAAAGAGACCCAGTACTTC
CASSIVSNRGKETQYF
>NA|NA|TRBV6-5|TRBJ2-3
TGTGCCAGCAGTCAACTAGGGGATACGCAGTATTTT
CASSQLGDTQYF
>NA|TRBD1|TRBV29-1|TRBJ1-2
TGCAGCGGCTCGAACAGGGGCGGTGGCTACACCTTC
CSGSNRGGGYTF
>NA|NA|TRBV5-5|TRBJ1-5
TGTGCCAGCAGCTTGGCGGGGGTTGGGCAGCCCCAGCATTTT
CASSLAGVGQPQHF
>NA|NA|TRBV5-4|TRBJ1-3
TGTGCCAGCAGCACAGGATCCTCCAACACTGGAAACACCATATATTTT
CASSTGSSNTGNTIYF
>NA|TRBD1|TRBV4-1|TRBJ2-1
TGCGCCAGCAGCCAAGAGGGGACAGGGGAGCAGTTCTTC
CASSQEGTGEQFF
>NA|NA|TRBV2|TRBJ2-2
TGTGCCAGCGCTCCCACACAGGGAAACACCGGGGAGCTGTTTTTT
CASAPTQGNTGELFF
>NA|NA|TRBV4-1|TRBJ1-1
TGCGCCAGCAGCCAAGACCCCGACAGTCACCCAAAACCCGCTTTCTTT
CASSQDPDSHPKPAFF
>NA|TRBD1|TRBV11-2|TRBJ2-2
TGTGCCAGCAGCTTGACCGGGACAGATAACACCGGGGAGCTGTTTTTT
CASSLTGTDNTGELFF
>NA|NA|TRBV5-6|TRBJ2-7
TGTGCCAGCAGCTCCCAGGGGCTACCCTACGAGCAGTACTTC
CASSSQGLPYEQYF
>NA|TRBD1|TRBV5-5|TRBJ2-2
TGTGCCAGCAGCTTGGGACCCCCGGGACAGGGGAAACTGTTTTTT
CASSLGPPGQGKLFF
>NA|NA|TRBV5-1|TRBJ1-1
TGCGCCAGCAGACATGCGAGAGCGGTTACTGAAGCTTTCTTT
CASRHARAVTEAFF
>NA|NA|TRBV2|TRBJ2-1
TGTGCCAGCAGTGAGGACCTGAGCTCCTACAATGAGCAGTTCTTC
CASSEDLSSYNEQFF
>NA|NA|TRBV7-9|TRBJ1-1
TGTGCCAGCAGCTTGACAGAGTTGAACACTGAAGCTTTCTTT
CASSLTELNTEAFF
>few|NA|TRBV7-6|TRBJ2-7
TGTGCCAGCAGCTTAGGGTTCTGGTACGAGCAGTACTTC
CASSLGFWYEQYF
>NA|NA|TRBV5-1|TRBJ2-7
TGCGCCAGCAGCTTGGCCATACAGGGTTCCCACGAGCAGTACTTC
CASSLAIQGSHEQYF